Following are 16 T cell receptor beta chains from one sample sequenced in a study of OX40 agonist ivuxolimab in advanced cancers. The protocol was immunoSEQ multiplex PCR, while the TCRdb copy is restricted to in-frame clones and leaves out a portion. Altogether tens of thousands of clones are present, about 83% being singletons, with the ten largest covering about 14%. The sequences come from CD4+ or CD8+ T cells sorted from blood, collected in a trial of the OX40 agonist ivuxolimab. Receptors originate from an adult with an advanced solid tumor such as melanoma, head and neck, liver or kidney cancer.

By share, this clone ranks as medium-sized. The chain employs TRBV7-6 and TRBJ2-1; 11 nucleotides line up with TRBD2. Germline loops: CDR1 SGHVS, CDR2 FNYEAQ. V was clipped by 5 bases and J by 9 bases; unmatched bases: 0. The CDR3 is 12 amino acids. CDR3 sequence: CASSTSGGEQFF. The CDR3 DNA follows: TGTGCCAGCAGCACTAGCGGGGGTGAGCAGTTCTTC.

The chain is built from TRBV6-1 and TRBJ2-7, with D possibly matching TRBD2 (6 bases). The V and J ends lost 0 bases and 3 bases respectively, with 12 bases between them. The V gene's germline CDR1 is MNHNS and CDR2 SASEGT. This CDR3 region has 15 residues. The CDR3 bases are TGTGCCAGCAGTGAAGCACCGGGGGTCGGCTACGAGCAGTACTTC. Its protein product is CASSEAPGVGYEQYF.

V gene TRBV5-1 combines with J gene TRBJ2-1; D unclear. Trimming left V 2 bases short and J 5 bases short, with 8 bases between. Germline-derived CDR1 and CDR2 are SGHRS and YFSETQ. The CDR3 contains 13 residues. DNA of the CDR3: TGCGCCAGCAGCTTCGTACCAAACAATGAGCAGTTCTTC. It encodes CASSFVPNNEQFF.

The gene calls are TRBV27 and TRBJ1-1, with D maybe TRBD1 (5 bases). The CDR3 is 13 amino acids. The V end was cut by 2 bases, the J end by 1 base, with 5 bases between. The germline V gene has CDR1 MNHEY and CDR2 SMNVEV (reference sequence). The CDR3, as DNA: TGTGCCAGCAGTTTAACAGGGAACACTGAAGCTTTCTTT. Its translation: CASSLTGNTEAFF.

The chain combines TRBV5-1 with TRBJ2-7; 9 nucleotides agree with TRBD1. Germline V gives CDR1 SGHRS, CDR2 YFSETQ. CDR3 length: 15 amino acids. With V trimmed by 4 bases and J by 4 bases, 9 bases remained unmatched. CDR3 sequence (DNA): TGCGCCAGCAGCAGAACAGGGGGCATCTTGTACGAGCAGTACTTC. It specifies CASSRTGGILYEQYF.

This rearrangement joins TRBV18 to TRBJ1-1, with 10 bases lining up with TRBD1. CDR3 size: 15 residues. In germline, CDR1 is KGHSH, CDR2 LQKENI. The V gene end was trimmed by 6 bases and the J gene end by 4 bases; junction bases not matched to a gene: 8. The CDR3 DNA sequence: TGTGCCAGCTCGCGTGACAGGGGGCAGGTCACTGAAGCTTTCTTT. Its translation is CASSRDRGQVTEAFF. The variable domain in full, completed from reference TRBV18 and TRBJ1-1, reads NAGVMQNPRHLVRRRGQEARLRCSPMKGHSHVYWYRQLPEEGLKFMVYLQKENIIDESGMPKERFSAEFPKEGPSILRIQQVVRGDSAAYFCASSRDRGQVTEAFFGQGTRLTVV.

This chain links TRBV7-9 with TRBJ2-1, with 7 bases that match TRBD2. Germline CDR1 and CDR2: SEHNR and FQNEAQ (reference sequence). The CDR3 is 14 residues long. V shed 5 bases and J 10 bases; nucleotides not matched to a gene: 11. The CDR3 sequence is CASSLSLLGGEQFF. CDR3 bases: TGTGCCAGCAGCCTAAGCCTCCTGGGGGGGGAGCAGTTCTTC.

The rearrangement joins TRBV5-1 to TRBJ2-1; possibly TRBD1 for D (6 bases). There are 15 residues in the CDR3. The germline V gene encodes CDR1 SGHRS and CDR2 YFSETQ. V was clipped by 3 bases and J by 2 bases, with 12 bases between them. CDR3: CASSSSGATYNEQFF. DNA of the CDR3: TGCGCCAGCAGCTCATCAGGGGCCACCTACAATGAGCAGTTCTTC.

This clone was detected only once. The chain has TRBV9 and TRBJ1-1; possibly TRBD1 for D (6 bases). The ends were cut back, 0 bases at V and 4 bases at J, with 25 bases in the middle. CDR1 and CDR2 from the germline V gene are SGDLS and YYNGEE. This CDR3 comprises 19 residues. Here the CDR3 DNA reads TGTGCCAGCAGCGTAGAGTCGAACCTGGGGGCGATTCTGGGCACTGAAGCTTTCTTT. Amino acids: CASSVESNLGAILGTEAFF.

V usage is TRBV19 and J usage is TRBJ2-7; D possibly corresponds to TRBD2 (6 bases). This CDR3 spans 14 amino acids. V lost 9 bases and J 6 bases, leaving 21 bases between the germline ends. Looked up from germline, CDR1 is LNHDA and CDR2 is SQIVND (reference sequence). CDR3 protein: CARITSRPLFEQYF. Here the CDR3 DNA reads TGTGCCAGAATAACTAGCCGGCCCCTCTTCGAGCAGTACTTC. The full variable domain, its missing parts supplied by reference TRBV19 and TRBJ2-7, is DGGITQSPKYLFRKEGQNVTLSCEQNLNHDAMYWYRQDPGQGLRLIYYSQIVNDFQKGDIAEGYSVSREKKESFPLTVTSAQKNPTAFYLCARITSRPLFEQYFGPGTRLTVT.

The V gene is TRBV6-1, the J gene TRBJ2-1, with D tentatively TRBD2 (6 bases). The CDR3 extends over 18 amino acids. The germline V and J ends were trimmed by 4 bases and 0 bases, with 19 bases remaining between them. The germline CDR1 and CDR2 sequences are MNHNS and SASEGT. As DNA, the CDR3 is TGTGCCAGCAGTGGCCGAGGGACTTCTACCAGCTCCTACAATGAGCAGTTCTTC. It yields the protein CASSGRGTSTSSYNEQFF.

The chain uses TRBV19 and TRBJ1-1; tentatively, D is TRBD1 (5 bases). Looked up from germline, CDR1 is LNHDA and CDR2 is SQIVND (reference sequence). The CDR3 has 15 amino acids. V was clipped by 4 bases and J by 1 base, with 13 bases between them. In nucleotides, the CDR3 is TGTGCCAGTAGTACCCAGGGAGGAGGGAACACTGAAGCTTTCTTT. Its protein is CASSTQGGGNTEAFF.

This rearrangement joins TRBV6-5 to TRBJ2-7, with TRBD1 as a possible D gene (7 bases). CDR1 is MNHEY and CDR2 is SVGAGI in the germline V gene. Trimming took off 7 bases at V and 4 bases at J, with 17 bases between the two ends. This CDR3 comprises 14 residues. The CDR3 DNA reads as TGTGCCAGCAAAACGGAGGGGGCAAGATACGAGCAGTACTTC. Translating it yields CASKTEGARYEQYF.

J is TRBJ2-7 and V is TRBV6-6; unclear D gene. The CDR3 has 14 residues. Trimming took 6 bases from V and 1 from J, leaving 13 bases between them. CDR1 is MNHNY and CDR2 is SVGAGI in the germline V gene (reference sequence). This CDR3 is CASSETLPSYEQYF. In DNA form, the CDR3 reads TGTGCCAGCAGCGAAACTCTTCCGTCCTACGAGCAGTACTTC.

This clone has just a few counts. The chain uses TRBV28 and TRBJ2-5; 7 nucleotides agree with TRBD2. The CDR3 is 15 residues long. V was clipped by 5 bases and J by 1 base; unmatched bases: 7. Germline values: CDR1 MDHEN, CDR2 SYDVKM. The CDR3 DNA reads TGTGCCAGCAGTCTGTCCTGGGGGGGCCAAGAGACCCAGTACTTC. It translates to CASSLSWGGQETQYF.

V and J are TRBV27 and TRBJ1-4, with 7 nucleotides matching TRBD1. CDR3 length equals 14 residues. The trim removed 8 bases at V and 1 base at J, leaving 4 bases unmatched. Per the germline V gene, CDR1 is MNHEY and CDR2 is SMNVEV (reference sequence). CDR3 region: CASGRDRTNEKLFF. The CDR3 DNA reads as TGTGCCAGCGGTCGGGACAGAACTAATGAAAAACTGTTTTTT.